This is a list of T cell receptor beta chains from one sample in a study of beta chain features in type 1 diabetes. TCRdb's table, derived via immunoSEQ multiplex PCR, lists solely in-frame clones and lacks some. The sample gives hundreds of thousands of clones, 15% of which show up once; 0.093% is in the top ten. Sequences were obtained from naive CD4+ T cells from blood. The receptor source for this set is a man younger than 30 in good health. Each CDR3 is given with its conserved first and last residue. D genes are given only for firm matches. Expanded clones are given a class, and other clones once, few, many or no size at all.

length | J | size | D | V | CDR3 | DNA
13 | TRBJ2-7 | - | - | TRBV7-3 | CASSPRGVYEQYF | TGTGCCAGCAGCCCTCGAGGGGTCTACGAGCAGTACTTC
15 | TRBJ2-1 | - | - | TRBV19 | CASSSGTSSYNEQFF | TGTGCCAGTAGTAGTGGGACGAGCTCCTACAATGAGCAGTTCTTC
14 | TRBJ1-2 | - | - | TRBV28 | CASSPGHRNYGYTF | TGTGCCAGCAGCCCCGGGCACAGAAACTATGGCTACACCTTC
15 | TRBJ2-3 | - | - | TRBV12-5 | CASGLSTAFTDTQYF | TGTGCTAGTGGTTTGTCTACCGCCTTCACAGATACGCAGTATTTT
14 | TRBJ1-1 | few | TRBD1 | TRBV2 | CASRVQGTYTEAFF | TGTGCCAGCAGGGTACAGGGGACGTACACTGAAGCTTTCTTT
13 | TRBJ1-2 | few | - | TRBV15 | CATSPDVNYGYTF | TGTGCCACCAGCCCGGACGTAAACTATGGCTACACCTTC
17 | TRBJ2-1 | - | TRBD2 | TRBV29-1 | CSVGRTSGRVSYNEQFF | TGCAGCGTTGGCCGGACTAGCGGGAGGGTCTCCTACAATGAGCAGTTCTTC
14 | TRBJ1-2 | few | TRBD1 | TRBV5-5 | CASSLTGQGAGYTF | TGTGCCAGCAGCTTGACGGGACAGGGGGCTGGCTACACCTTC
17 | TRBJ2-3 | few | - | TRBV15 | CATSRDLTSGYTDTQYF | TGTGCCACCAGCAGAGATCTTACGAGCGGATACACAGATACGCAGTATTTT
12 | TRBJ2-1 | - | - | TRBV5-1 | CATMSQGNEQFF | TGCGCCACCATGTCGCAGGGAAATGAGCAGTTCTTC
17 | TRBJ1-3 | - | TRBD1 | TRBV10-3 | CAISPDRGLEAGNTIYF | TGTGCCATCAGTCCTGACAGGGGGCTTGAGGCTGGAAACACCATATATTTT
16 | TRBJ2-7 | few | TRBD1 | TRBV27 | CASSPRWQGAGHEQYF | TGTGCCAGCAGTCCCCGTTGGCAGGGGGCTGGCCACGAGCAGTACTTC
14 | TRBJ2-2 | few | - | TRBV4-1 | CASSQLGITGELFF | TGCGCCAGCAGCCAATTAGGGATCACCGGGGAGCTGTTTTTT
17 | TRBJ2-3 | - | TRBD2 | TRBV4-3 | CASSPGPRASGRYTQYF | TGCGCCAGCAGCCCTGGCCCCCGGGCTAGCGGGAGGTATACGCAGTATTTT
16 | TRBJ2-5 | - | TRBD1 | TRBV18 | CASSPNRGPYQETQYF | TGTGCCAGCTCACCAAACAGGGGACCGTACCAAGAGACCCAGTACTTC
14 | TRBJ2-7 | few | TRBD1 | TRBV28 | CASSLGGRGLEQYF | TGTGCCAGCAGTTTAGGCGGCAGGGGGCTAGAGCAGTACTTC
16 | TRBJ2-3 | few | TRBD2 | TRBV4-3 | CASSQESAGGRDTQYF | TGCGCCAGCAGCCAAGAAAGCGCGGGGGGTCGAGATACGCAGTATTTT
14 | TRBJ2-7 | - | - | TRBV14 | CASSLARGSYEQYF | TGTGCCAGCAGCCTTGCCCGGGGGTCCTACGAGCAGTACTTC
14 | TRBJ1-5 | few | - | TRBV7-9 | CASSLGTPGQPQHF | TGTGCCAGCAGCTTAGGGACCCCTGGGCAGCCCCAGCATTTT
13 | TRBJ1-5 | few | - | TRBV30 | CAWSVNGNQPQHF | TGTGCCTGGAGTGTTAACGGCAATCAGCCCCAGCATTTT
14 | TRBJ1-3 | - | - | TRBV5-1 | CASSLDSGANTIYF | TGCGCCAGCAGCTTGGACTCCGGGGCCAACACCATATATTTT
17 | TRBJ2-2 | few | TRBD2 | TRBV9 | CASSVRPSGRNTGELFF | TGTGCCAGCAGCGTACGGCCTAGCGGGAGGAACACCGGGGAGCTGTTTTTT
11 | TRBJ1-4 | - | TRBD1 | TRBV7-9 | CASSADRGLFF | TGTGCCAGCAGCGCCGACAGGGGCCTGTTTTTT
15 | TRBJ2-3 | - | - | TRBV4-3 | CAILWWGGKTDTQYF | TGCGCCATTCTTTGGTGGGGGGGCAAAACAGATACGCAGTATTTT
13 | TRBJ1-1 | - | - | TRBV28 | CASSLRGYTEAFF | TGTGCCAGCAGTCTGAGGGGGTACACTGAAGCTTTCTTT
15 | TRBJ1-4 | - | - | TRBV6-1 | CASSEVRQGGEKLFF | TGTGCCAGCAGTGAAGTCCGGCAGGGTGGTGAAAAACTGTTTTTT
16 | TRBJ1-3 | few | - | TRBV7-9 | CASSPGQRVSGNTIYF | TGTGCCAGCAGCCCCGGACAGAGGGTGTCTGGAAACACCATATATTTT
14 | TRBJ2-2 | few | - | TRBV11-3 | CASSLDPQRGELFF | TGTGCCAGCAGCTTAGATCCCCAGCGCGGGGAGCTGTTTTTT
13 | TRBJ1-1 | few | - | TRBV6-1 | CASTVEGGPEAFF | TGTGCCAGCACCGTTGAGGGGGGACCTGAAGCTTTCTTT
17 | TRBJ2-6 | few | - | TRBV4-1 | CASIPVAGPTGANVLTF | TGCGCCAGCATCCCAGTGGCAGGGCCTACTGGGGCCAACGTCCTGACTTTC
19 | TRBJ2-6 | few | TRBD1 | TRBV5-1 | CASSASARDRGLGANVLTF | TGCGCCAGCAGCGCCTCCGCCCGGGACAGGGGGCTTGGGGCCAACGTCCTGACTTTC
15 | TRBJ1-5 | - | - | TRBV7-4 | CASSPRGRPNQPQHF | TGTGCCAGCAGCCCCCGAGGCAGGCCGAATCAGCCCCAGCATTTT
16 | TRBJ1-5 | - | TRBD1 | TRBV25-1 | CASSLRTGENDQPQHF | TGTGCCAGCAGTCTCAGGACAGGGGAGAATGATCAGCCCCAGCATTTT
16 | TRBJ1-4 | - | - | TRBV6-1 | CASSAGGARTNEKLFF | TGTGCCAGCAGTGCAGGTGGGGCTCGGACTAATGAAAAACTGTTTTTT
12 | TRBJ1-1 | few | - | TRBV7-9 | CASSLFVQGAFF | TGTGCCAGCAGCTTATTTGTTCAGGGAGCTTTCTTT
13 | TRBJ2-7 | - | TRBD1 | TRBV5-1 | CASSSGGSYEQYF | TGCGCCAGCAGCTCAGGGGGCTCCTACGAGCAGTACTTC
15 | TRBJ2-1 | - | - | TRBV7-2 | CASSPDSSSYNEQFF | TGTGCCAGCAGCCCCGACAGTAGCTCCTACAATGAGCAGTTCTTC
14 | TRBJ2-7 | - | - | TRBV6-5 | CASVGRGQTYEQYF | TGTGCCAGCGTAGGCAGGGGACAAACCTACGAGCAGTACTTC
15 | TRBJ1-2 | few | TRBD1 | TRBV25-1 | CASSVTGQGRYGYTF | TGTGCCAGCAGTGTGACAGGACAGGGTAGATATGGCTACACCTTC
15 | TRBJ1-4 | few | - | TRBV5-1 | CASSLISRAGEKLFF | TGCGCCAGCAGCTTGATCTCCAGGGCCGGTGAAAAACTGTTTTTT
14 | TRBJ2-4 | few | - | TRBV18 | CASKDPLAKNIQYF | TGTGCCAGCAAGGATCCGCTAGCCAAAAACATTCAGTACTTC
13 | TRBJ1-1 | few | TRBD1 | TRBV7-3 | CASSHGQGVEAFF | TGTGCCAGCAGTCATGGACAGGGGGTTGAAGCTTTCTTT
11 | TRBJ1-1 | - | - | TRBV7-9 | CASTANTEAFF | TGTGCCAGTACAGCGAACACTGAAGCTTTCTTT
14 | TRBJ2-2 | few | - | TRBV11-3 | CASSRTGTTGELFF | TGTGCCAGCAGCCGAACCGGGACAACCGGGGAGCTGTTTTTT
15 | TRBJ2-2 | - | - | TRBV5-1 | CASSLTREVTGELFF | TGCGCCAGCAGCTTGACCAGGGAAGTCACCGGGGAGCTGTTTTTT
14 | TRBJ1-6 | - | - | TRBV6-5 | CASRSGAYNSPLHF | TGTGCCAGCAGGTCAGGGGCATATAATTCACCCCTCCACTTT
19 | TRBJ2-1 | few | - | TRBV7-9 | CASSSLRVHVSGGPSEQFF | TGTGCCAGCAGCTCCCTGCGGGTCCACGTGTCAGGAGGGCCTAGTGAGCAGTTCTTC
13 | TRBJ1-2 | few | - | TRBV5-4 | CASSQDGNYGYTF | TGTGCCAGCAGCCAAGACGGGAACTATGGCTACACCTTC
17 | TRBJ1-2 | - | - | TRBV5-6 | CASSLWIRTLIPYGYTF | TGTGCCAGCAGCTTGTGGATCCGGACACTGATTCCCTATGGCTACACCTTC
13 | TRBJ2-5 | few | TRBD2 | TRBV28 | CASEAGPQETQYF | TGTGCCAGTGAAGCGGGGCCTCAAGAGACCCAGTACTTC
14 | TRBJ2-3 | - | - | TRBV7-2 | CASSLHQRRDTQYF | TGTGCCAGCAGCTTACATCAGCGACGGGATACGCAGTATTTT
13 | TRBJ1-1 | few | - | TRBV4-3 | CASSQDRAVEAFF | TGCGCCAGCAGCCAAGATCGAGCGGTTGAGGCTTTCTTT
11 | TRBJ1-2 | - | - | TRBV28 | CASSLRYGYTF | TGTGCCAGCAGTTTGCGCTATGGCTACACCTTC
13 | TRBJ2-7 | - | - | TRBV28 | CASSPPDTYEQYF | TGTGCCAGCAGTCCCCCAGACACCTACGAGCAGTACTTC
13 | TRBJ2-1 | few | TRBD2 | TRBV2 | CALLLAGTNEQFF | TGTGCCTTGTTACTAGCGGGAACGAATGAGCAGTTCTTC
15 | TRBJ2-5 | - | TRBD1 | TRBV27 | CASSFARGTQETQYF | TGTGCCAGCAGTTTCGCCAGGGGGACCCAAGAGACCCAGTACTTC
14 | TRBJ2-1 | few | TRBD1 | TRBV28 | CASFLRDRGNEQFF | TGTGCCAGCTTCCTCCGGGACAGAGGTAATGAGCAGTTCTTC
12 | TRBJ2-5 | few | - | TRBV4-2 | CASSRGRETQYF | TGTGCCAGCAGCCGGGGGCGGGAGACCCAGTACTTC